The rows below give T cell receptor beta chains drawn from one sample of a study of OX40 agonist ivuxolimab in advanced cancers. Only in-frame clones appear in the TCRdb table, and some are missing; sequencing was by immunoSEQ multiplex PCR. The table lists some 37,000 clones, around 90% of them singletons. The source was CD4+ or CD8+ T cells sorted from blood, collected in a trial of the OX40 agonist ivuxolimab. Receptors originate from an adult with an advanced solid tumor such as melanoma, head and neck, liver or kidney cancer. CDR3s include the opening cysteine and the closing phenylalanine or tryptophan.

CASSPAGPKLTGELFF,TRBJ2-2,TRBV18
CASSKFGSGANVLTF,TRBJ2-6,TRBV7-2
CASSFRDRVNEQFF,TRBJ2-1,TRBV5-6
CASKIEAGELFF,TRBJ2-2,TRBV2
CAWTPQGHGYTF,TRBJ1-2,TRBV30
CSVRDTINEQFF,TRBJ2-1,TRBV29-1
CASSRDNEQFF,TRBJ2-1,TRBV5-1
CASKKAGGRGGPDTQYF,TRBJ2-3,TRBV19
CASWASSGELFF,TRBJ2-2,TRBV5-1
CASSQEPQGALYGYTF,TRBJ1-2,TRBV4-1
CASSLSVLAGVIYEQYF,TRBJ2-7,TRBV7-2
CASSPGQREQFF,TRBJ2-1,TRBV5-4
CASSQDGPVGTQYF,TRBJ2-5,TRBV4-1
CASSVAPAGDNEQFF,TRBJ2-1,TRBV9
CASSPQGAQGQPQHF,TRBJ1-5,TRBV18
CSVAGSGGPLFYNEQFF,TRBJ2-1,TRBV29-1
CASSFGGSPDTQYF,TRBJ2-3,TRBV27
CASSLVATGELFF,TRBJ2-2,TRBV5-1
CASSLLSSTDTQYF,TRBJ2-3,TRBV11-3
CASGTGWDTQYF,TRBJ2-3,TRBV10-2
CASSPSGEYNEQFF,TRBJ2-1,TRBV6-5
CASSRQGANTEAFF,TRBJ1-1,TRBV18
CASSLDPLQGAAFF,TRBJ1-1,TRBV7-6
CASSFTTSGRTDTQYF,TRBJ2-3,TRBV11-3
CASRALARGGSEQFF,TRBJ2-1,TRBV5-1
CASEISSTYNYGYTF,TRBJ1-2,TRBV19
CASSLSRGSTSEQYF,TRBJ2-7,TRBV11-2
CASSGTSRKKTQYF,TRBJ2-5,TRBV6-6
CASSPLTQGAPRNYGYTF,TRBJ1-2,TRBV18